The 18 T cell receptor beta chains in this list originate from one sample, sequenced in a study of cytomegalovirus exposure and HLA in healthy donors. PCR amplification relied on 60 Vbeta primers (plus 13 Jbeta primers). Measured with immunoSEQ multiplex PCR; TCRdb has only the in-frame clones, and not every one. The sample shows around 130,000 clones, 80% to 85% of them seen only once. Sequencing was carried out using PBMCs. Receptors were obtained from a young man in good health and CMV-seronegative.

The chain joins TRBV13 to TRBJ1-1, with D perhaps matching TRBD1 (6 bases). The V end was cut by 1 base, the J end by 3 bases, with 9 bases between. Germline CDR1 and CDR2: PRHDT and FYEKMQ (reference sequence). This CDR3 has 14 residues. This chain's CDR3 is CASSLVRGDTEAFF. The CDR3 coding sequence is TGTGCCAGCAGCTTAGTCAGGGGCGACACTGAAGCTTTCTTT.

The chain carries TRBV7-8 and TRBJ1-3; no clear D. The CDR3 length is 12 residues. Germline CDR1 SGHVS, CDR2 FQNEAQ. V lost 8 bases and J lost 7, with 12 bases in between. CDR3 protein: CASRGVGNTIYF. CDR3 DNA: TGTGCCAGCCGGGGTGTCGGTAACACCATATATTTT.

In its sample, this clone was seen a few times. The rearrangement links TRBV27 to TRBJ2-5; the match to TRBD1 covers 8 bases. The CDR3 covers 13 residues. J was trimmed by 2 bases and V by 4 bases; bases with no gene match: 0. Per germline, CDR1 MNHEY and CDR2 SMNVEV (reference sequence). The CDR3 DNA sequence: TGTGCCAGCAGTTGGGACAGGCAAGAGACCCAGTACTTC. Its translation is CASSWDRQETQYF.

The V and J genes are TRBV4-3 and TRBJ2-1; TRBD1 might be the D (6 bases). V was cut by 0 bases and J by 7 bases, with 13 bases left in between. The CDR3 runs to 15 residues. CDR1 and CDR2 from the germline V gene are LGHNA and YSLEER. For the CDR3, the DNA is TGCGCCAGCAGCCAAGATTGGACAGTTGCAAATGAGCAGTTCTTC. The encoded protein is CASSQDWTVANEQFF.

The V call is TRBV11-2, the J call TRBJ1-2; 7 nucleotides agree with TRBD1. Germline V gene data show CDR1 as SGHAT and CDR2 as FQNNGV. Trimming cost V 5 bases and J 5 bases; bases outside gene matches: 11. The CDR3 length is 15 residues. CDR3 sequence reads: CASSRPRDSSYGYTF. The DNA for the CDR3 is TGTGCCAGCAGCCGACCCAGGGACAGCAGTTATGGCTACACCTTC.

The genes are TRBV7-6 and TRBJ2-5; 8 bases match TRBD2. CDR3 length: 14 residues. After removal of 5 bases from V and 2 bases from J, the junction contained 4 bases not matched to a gene. Per the germline V gene, CDR1 is SGHVS and CDR2 is FNYEAQ. The CDR3 bases are TGTGCCAGCAGCGGCGGGGGGATTCAAGAGACCCAGTACTTC. As protein: CASSGGGIQETQYF.

J is TRBJ2-7 and V is TRBV6-5; D gene uncertain. This CDR3 contains 14 residues. Trimming shortened V by 0 bases and J by 2 bases, and 8 bases separated the two germline ends. CDR1 is MNHEY and CDR2 is SVGAGI in the germline V gene. The DNA for the CDR3 is TGTGCCAGCAGTTACTCCAGGTCAGCCTACGAGCAGTACTTC. This encodes CASSYSRSAYEQYF.

The chain carries TRBV7-2 and TRBJ1-2; D gene uncertain. The CDR3 length is 13 residues. From germline, CDR1 is SGHTA and CDR2 FQGNSA. The V gene lost 4 bases and the J gene lost 4 bases, with 10 bases spanning the gap. The CDR3 loop reads CASSSSPGYGYTF. Here the CDR3 DNA reads TGTGCCAGCAGCTCATCACCGGGCTATGGCTACACCTTC.

The table lists this clone with a count of one. The chain employs TRBV7-2 and TRBJ1-6, with 7 positions matching TRBD1. CDR3 length equals 15 residues. With 0 bases clipped from V and 11 bases from J, the junction kept 7 bases outside the gene matches. Germline V gives CDR1 SGHTA, CDR2 FQGNSA. The CDR3 is CASSLAGQSMTPLHF. CDR3 sequence (DNA): TGTGCCAGCAGCTTAGCGGGACAGAGTATGACACCCCTCCACTTT.

The CDR3: CASSETGQVRNTEAFF. CDR3 nucleotides: TGTGCCAGCAGCGAAACAGGGCAAGTCAGGAACACTGAAGCTTTCTTT. This chain joins TRBV7-8 and TRBJ1-1, with D possibly matching TRBD1 (6 bases). CDR1 is SGHVS and CDR2 is FQNEAQ in the germline V gene. The V end lost 5 bases, the J end lost 1 base, and 17 bases lay between the germline ends. The CDR3 is 16 residues long.

J is TRBJ2-5 and V is TRBV10-3, with TRBD1 matching over 9 bases. The CDR3 extends over 15 amino acids. The germline CDR1 and CDR2 sequences are ENHRY and SYGVKD. V lost 8 bases, J lost 5 bases, and 12 bases stayed unmatched. In nucleotides, the CDR3 is TGTGCCATCGGGCCGGACAGGGGAGGGTACGAGACCCAGTACTTC. Translating gives CAIGPDRGGYETQYF.

The rearrangement links TRBV5-5 to TRBJ1-1; 8 bases map to TRBD1. This CDR3 has 13 amino acids. The trim removed 4 bases at V and 7 bases at J, leaving 6 bases unmatched. The germline gives CDR1 SGHKS, CDR2 YYEKEE (reference sequence). The CDR3 nucleotides are TGTGCCAGCAGCATCCGGGACAGGTTTGAAGCTTTCTTT. Translation: CASSIRDRFEAFF.

The V call is TRBV30, the J call TRBJ2-7; D might be TRBD2 (6 bases). The CDR3 covers 14 residues. CDR1 and CDR2 (germline): GTSNPN, SVGIG (reference sequence). V was pared by 0 bases and J by 2 bases, with 11 bases between. CDR3 sequence: CAWSVRGLAYEQYF. The CDR3 coding sequence is TGTGCCTGGAGTGTCCGGGGGTTGGCCTACGAGCAGTACTTC.

The chain joins TRBV29-1 to TRBJ1-5, with D unclear. V lost 0 bases and J 3 bases, leaving 9 bases between the germline ends. The CDR3 is made up of 14 amino acids. Germline V gene sequence: CDR1 SQVTM, CDR2 ANQGSEA. The CDR3 loop is CSVEDSGYNQPQHF. DNA for the CDR3: TGCAGCGTTGAAGATTCCGGGTACAATCAGCCCCAGCATTTT.

This clone came up a few times. V gene TRBV6-5 combines with J gene TRBJ1-2, with 10 nucleotides matching TRBD1. After removal of 2 bases from V and 6 bases from J, the junction contained 6 bases not matched to a gene. The CDR3 is 15 amino acids. Germline-derived CDR1 and CDR2 are MNHEY and SVGAGI. CDR3 residues: CASSYLTGGEDGYTF. In DNA, the CDR3 is TGTGCCAGCAGTTACCTGACAGGGGGCGAAGATGGCTACACCTTC.

The gene calls are TRBV7-2 and TRBJ2-5, with TRBD2 matching 7 bases. The V segment lost 5 bases and the J segment 5 bases; nucleotides outside the gene matches: 2. The CDR3 runs to 12 residues. Per germline, CDR1 SGHTA and CDR2 FQGNSA. The CDR3 spells CASSRSGETQYF. The CDR3 DNA reads as TGTGCCAGCAGCCGTAGCGGGGAGACCCAGTACTTC.

The rearrangement uses TRBV19 and TRBJ1-4; the match to TRBD1 covers 8 bases. This CDR3 comprises 13 residues. Trimming removed 9 bases from V and 6 bases from J; junction bases left unmatched: 6. Per germline, CDR1 LNHDA and CDR2 SQIVND (reference sequence). The CDR3, as DNA: TGTGCCAGCCTGGACAGGGAGCATGAAAAACTGTTTTTT. It specifies CASLDREHEKLFF.

V is TRBV6-5 and J is TRBJ1-2, with 8 bases aligning to TRBD1. With 6 bases clipped from V and 4 bases from J, the junction kept 7 bases outside the gene matches. The CDR3 loop spans 14 amino acids. CDR1 and CDR2 (germline): MNHEY, SVGAGI. As DNA, the CDR3 is TGTGCCAGCAGGGGACAGGAGGGGATCTATGGCTACACCTTC. It translates to CASRGQEGIYGYTF.